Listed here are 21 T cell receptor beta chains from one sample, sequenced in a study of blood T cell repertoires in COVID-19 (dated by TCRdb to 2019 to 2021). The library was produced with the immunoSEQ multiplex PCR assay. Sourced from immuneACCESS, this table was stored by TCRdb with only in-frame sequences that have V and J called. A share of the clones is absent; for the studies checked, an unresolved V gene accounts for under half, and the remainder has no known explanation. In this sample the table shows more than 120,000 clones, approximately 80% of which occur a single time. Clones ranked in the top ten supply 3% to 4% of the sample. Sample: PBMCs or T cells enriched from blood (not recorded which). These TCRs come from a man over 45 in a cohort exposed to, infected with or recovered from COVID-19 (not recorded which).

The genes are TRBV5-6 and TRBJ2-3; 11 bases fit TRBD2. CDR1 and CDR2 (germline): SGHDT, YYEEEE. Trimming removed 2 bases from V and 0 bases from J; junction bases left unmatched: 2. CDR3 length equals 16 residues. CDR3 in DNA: TGTGCCAGCAGCTTTTTAGCGGGGGGGAGCACAGATACGCAGTATTTT. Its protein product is CASSFLAGGSTDTQYF.

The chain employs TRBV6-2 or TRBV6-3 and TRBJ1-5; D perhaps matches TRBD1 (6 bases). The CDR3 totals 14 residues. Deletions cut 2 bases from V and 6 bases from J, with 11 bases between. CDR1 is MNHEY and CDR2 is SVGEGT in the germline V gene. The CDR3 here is CASSYGGAGQPQHF. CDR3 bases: TGTGCCAGCAGTTACGGGGGGGCGGGTCAGCCCCAGCATTTT.

CDR3 DNA: TGCGCCAGCAGCCTAGGACAGACACCTGGGGAGCTGTTTTTT. Protein product: CASSLGQTPGELFF. The chain couples TRBV5-1 to TRBJ2-2, with a possible D match to TRBD1 (6 bases). The V gene lost 4 bases and the J gene lost 8 bases, with 15 bases spanning the gap. CDR1 is SGHRS, CDR2 YFSETQ, per germline. The CDR3 is 14 residues long.

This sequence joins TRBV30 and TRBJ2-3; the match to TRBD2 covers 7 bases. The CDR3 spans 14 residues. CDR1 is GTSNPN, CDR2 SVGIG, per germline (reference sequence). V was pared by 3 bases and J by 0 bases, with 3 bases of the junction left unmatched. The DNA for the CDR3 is TGTGCCTGGAGCCTAGCGGCTAGCACAGATACGCAGTATTTT. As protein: CAWSLAASTDTQYF.

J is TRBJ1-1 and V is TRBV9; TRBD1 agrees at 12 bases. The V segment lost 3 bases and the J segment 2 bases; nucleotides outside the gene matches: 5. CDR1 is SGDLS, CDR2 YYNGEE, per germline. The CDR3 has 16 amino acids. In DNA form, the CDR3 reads TGTGCCAGCAGCGGGCCGGGACAGGGGGCAAACACTGAAGCTTTCTTT. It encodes CASSGPGQGANTEAFF.

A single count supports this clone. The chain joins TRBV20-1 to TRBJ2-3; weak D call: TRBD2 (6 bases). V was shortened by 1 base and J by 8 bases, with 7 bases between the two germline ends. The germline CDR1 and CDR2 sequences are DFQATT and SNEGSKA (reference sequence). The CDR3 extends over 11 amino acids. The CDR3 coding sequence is TGCAGTGCTAGAGGGGGAGGTACGCAGTATTTT. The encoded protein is CSARGGGTQYF.

The CDR3 spells CASSYAGRGAEAFF. The CDR3 DNA sequence: TGTGCCAGCAGTTACGCGGGCCGGGGGGCTGAAGCTTTCTTT. This sequence joins TRBV6-5 and TRBJ1-1, with D maybe TRBD1 (5 bases). Germline V gene sequence: CDR1 MNHEY, CDR2 SVGAGI. This CDR3 contains 14 residues. Deletions cut 2 bases from V and 6 bases from J, with 13 bases between.

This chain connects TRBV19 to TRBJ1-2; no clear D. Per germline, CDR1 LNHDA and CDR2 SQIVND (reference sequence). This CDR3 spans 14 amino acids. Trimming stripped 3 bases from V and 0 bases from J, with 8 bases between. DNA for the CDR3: TGTGCCAGTAGTATCCGCAGCGCTAACTATGGCTACACCTTC. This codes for CASSIRSANYGYTF.

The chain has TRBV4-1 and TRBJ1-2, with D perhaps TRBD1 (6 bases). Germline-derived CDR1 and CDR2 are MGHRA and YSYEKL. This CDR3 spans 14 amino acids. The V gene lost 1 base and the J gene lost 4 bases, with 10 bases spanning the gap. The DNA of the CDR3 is TGCGCCAGCAGCCAAGGGCGAGGGGGCTATGGCTACACCTTC. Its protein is CASSQGRGGYGYTF.

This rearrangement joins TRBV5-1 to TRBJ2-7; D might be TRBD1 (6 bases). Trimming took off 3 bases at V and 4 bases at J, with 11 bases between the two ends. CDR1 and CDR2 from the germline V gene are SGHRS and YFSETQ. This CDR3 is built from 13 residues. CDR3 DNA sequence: TGCGCCAGCAGCTACTCAGGGGATTACGAGCAGTACTTC. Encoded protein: CASSYSGDYEQYF.

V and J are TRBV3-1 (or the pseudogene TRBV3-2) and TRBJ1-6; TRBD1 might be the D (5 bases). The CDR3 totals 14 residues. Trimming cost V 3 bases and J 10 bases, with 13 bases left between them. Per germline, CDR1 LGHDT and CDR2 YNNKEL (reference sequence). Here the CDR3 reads CASSQPGGESPLHF. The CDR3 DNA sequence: TGTGCCAGCAGCCAGCCGGGGGGGGAATCACCCCTCCACTTT.

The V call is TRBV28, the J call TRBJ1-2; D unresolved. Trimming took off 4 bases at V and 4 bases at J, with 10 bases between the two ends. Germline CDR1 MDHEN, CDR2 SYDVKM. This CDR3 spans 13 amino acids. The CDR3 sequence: CASSSGAPYGYTF. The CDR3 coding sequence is TGTGCCAGCAGTTCTGGTGCGCCCTATGGCTACACCTTC.

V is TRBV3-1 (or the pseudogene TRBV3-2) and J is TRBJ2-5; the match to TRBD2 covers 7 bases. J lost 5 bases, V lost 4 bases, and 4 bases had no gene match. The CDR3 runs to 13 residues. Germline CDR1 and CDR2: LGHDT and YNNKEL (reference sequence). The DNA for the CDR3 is TGTGCCAGCAGCCGGGGGGGGACGGAGACCCAGTACTTC. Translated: CASSRGGTETQYF.

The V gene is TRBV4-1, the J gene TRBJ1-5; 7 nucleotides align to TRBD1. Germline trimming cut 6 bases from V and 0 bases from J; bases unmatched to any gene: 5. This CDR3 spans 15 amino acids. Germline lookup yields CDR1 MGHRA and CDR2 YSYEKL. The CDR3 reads CASRKGALSNQPQHF. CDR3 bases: TGCGCCAGCAGGAAGGGGGCCCTTAGCAATCAGCCCCAGCATTTT.

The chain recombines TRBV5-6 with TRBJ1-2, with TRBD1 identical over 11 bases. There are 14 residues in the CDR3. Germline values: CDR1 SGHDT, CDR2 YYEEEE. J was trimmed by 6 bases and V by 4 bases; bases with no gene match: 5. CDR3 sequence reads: CASSPRTGGHGYTF. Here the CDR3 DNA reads TGTGCCAGCAGCCCGAGGACAGGGGGCCATGGCTACACCTTC.

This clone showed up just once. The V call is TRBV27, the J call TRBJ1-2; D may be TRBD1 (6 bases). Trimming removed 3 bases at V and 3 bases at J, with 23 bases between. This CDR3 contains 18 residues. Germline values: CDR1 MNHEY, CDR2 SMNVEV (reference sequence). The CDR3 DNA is TGTGCCAGCAGTTTGTATCCTGAGAGGGGGGGATTGGACTATGGCTACACCTTC. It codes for CASSLYPERGGLDYGYTF.

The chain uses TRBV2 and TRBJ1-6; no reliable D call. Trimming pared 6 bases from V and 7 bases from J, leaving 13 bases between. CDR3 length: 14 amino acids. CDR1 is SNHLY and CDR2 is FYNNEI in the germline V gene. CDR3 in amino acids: CASRKAGTNSPLHF. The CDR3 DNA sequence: TGTGCCAGCAGAAAGGCAGGTACCAATTCACCCCTCCACTTT.

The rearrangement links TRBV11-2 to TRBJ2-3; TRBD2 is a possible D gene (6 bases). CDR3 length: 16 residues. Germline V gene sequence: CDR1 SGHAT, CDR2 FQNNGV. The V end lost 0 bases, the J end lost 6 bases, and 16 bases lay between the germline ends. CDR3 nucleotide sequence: TGTGCCAGCAGCTTAGAGGGCGGGACGAAGGGGGATACGCAGTATTTT. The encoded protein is CASSLEGGTKGDTQYF.

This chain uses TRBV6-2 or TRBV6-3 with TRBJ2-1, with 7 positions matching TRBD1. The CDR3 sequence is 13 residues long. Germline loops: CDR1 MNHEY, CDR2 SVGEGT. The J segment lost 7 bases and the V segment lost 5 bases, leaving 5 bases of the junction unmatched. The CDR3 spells CASSPLTGNEQFF. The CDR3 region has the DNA TGTGCCAGCAGTCCCCTGACAGGGAATGAGCAGTTCTTC.

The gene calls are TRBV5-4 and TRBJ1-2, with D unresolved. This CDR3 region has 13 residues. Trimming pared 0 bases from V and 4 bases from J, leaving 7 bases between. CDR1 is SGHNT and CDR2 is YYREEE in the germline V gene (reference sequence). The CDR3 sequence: CASSLDGLYGYTF. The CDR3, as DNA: TGTGCCAGCAGCTTGGACGGACTCTATGGCTACACCTTC.

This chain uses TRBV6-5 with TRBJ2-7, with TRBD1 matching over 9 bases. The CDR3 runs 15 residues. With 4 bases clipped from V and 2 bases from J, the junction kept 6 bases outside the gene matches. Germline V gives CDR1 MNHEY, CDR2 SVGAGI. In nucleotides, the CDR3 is TGTGCCAGCAGTTGGACCGGGACAGGGCCCTACGAGCAGTACTTC. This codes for CASSWTGTGPYEQYF.